This T cell receptor beta chain was captured by sequencing in a study of response to subunit inactivated influenza vaccine. Whole-study findings and limits: The authors offered the suggestion that each seasonal influenza vaccination recruits few new T cells.

Each CDR3 protein is one row after TCRdb ran MiXCR on the RT-PCR reads. The sample includes roughly 460,000 distinct CDR3 sequences, approximately 11% of them seen just once. This clonotype was observed many times. Its target is unknown. Germline lookup yields CDR1 SGHVS and CDR2 FNYEAQ. The CDR3 loop spans 15 amino acids. The J segment lost 6 bases and the V segment lost 2 bases, leaving 6 bases of the junction unmatched. The sequence was obtained from a middle-aged man who received an inactivated influenza vaccine. The material was PBMCs from blood, obtained roughly 45 days after vaccination. The rearrangement links TRBV7-6 to TRBJ2-1; TRBD1 matches at 8 bases. The CDR3 sequence: CASSLPGQGFNEQFF. The CDR3 coding sequence is TGTGCCAGCAGCTTACCCGGACAGGGCTTCAATGAGCAGTTCTTC.